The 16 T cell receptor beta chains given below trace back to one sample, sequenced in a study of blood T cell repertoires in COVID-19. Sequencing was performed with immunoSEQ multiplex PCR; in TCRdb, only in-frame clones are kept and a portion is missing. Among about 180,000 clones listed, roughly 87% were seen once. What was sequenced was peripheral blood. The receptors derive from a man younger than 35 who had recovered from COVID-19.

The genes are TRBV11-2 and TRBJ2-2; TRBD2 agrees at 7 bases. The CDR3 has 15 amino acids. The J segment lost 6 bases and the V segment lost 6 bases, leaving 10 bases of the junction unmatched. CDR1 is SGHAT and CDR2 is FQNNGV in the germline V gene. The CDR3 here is CASSESLGGSGELFF. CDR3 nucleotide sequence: TGTGCCAGCAGTGAATCACTCGGGGGGTCCGGGGAGCTGTTTTTT.

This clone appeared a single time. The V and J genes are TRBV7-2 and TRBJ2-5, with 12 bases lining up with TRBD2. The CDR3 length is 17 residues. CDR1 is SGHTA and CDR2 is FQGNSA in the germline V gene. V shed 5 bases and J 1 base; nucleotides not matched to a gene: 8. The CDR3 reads CASSPGTSGRAQETQYF. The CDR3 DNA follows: TGTGCCAGCAGCCCCGGGACTAGCGGGCGCGCCCAAGAGACCCAGTACTTC.

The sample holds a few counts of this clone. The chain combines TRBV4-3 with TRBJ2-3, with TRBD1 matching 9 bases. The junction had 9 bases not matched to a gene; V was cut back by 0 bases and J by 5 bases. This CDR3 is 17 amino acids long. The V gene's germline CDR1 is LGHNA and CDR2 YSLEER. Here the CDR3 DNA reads TGCGCCAGCAGCCAAGACGTCCCGGGACAGGGAGGAGATACGCAGTATTTT. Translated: CASSQDVPGQGGDTQYF.

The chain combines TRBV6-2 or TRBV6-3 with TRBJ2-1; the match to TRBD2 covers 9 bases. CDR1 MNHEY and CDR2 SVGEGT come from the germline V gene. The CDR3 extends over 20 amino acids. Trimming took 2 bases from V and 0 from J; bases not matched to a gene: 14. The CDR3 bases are TGTGCCAGCAGTTACCCCGGACTAGCGCCAATCCTCAGCTCCTACAATGAGCAGTTCTTC. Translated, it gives CASSYPGLAPILSSYNEQFF.

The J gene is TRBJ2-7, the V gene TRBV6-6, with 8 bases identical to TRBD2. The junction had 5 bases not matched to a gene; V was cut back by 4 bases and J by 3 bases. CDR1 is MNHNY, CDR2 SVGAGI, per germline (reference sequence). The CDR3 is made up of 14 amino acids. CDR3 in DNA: TGTGCCAGCAGTTCGACGGGACTAGTCTACGAGCAGTACTTC. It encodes CASSSTGLVYEQYF.

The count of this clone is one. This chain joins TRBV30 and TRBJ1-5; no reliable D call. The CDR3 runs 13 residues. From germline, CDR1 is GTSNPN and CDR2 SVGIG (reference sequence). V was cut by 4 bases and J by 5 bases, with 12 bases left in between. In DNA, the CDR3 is TGTGCCTGGAACCCCCAGAAATATCAGCCCCAGCATTTT. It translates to CAWNPQKYQPQHF.

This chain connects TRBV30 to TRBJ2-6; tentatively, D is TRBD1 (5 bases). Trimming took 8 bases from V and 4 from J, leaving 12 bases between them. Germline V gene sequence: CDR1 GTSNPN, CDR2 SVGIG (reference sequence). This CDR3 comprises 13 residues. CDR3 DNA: TGTGCCAGGGGCCGACAGGGGGCCAACGTCCTGACTTTC. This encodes CARGRQGANVLTF.

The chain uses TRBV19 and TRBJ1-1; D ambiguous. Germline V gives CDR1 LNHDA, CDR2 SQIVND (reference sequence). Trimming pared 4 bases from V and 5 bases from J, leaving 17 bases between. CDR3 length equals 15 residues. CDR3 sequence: CASSTLNRRGTEAFF. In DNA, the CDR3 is TGTGCCAGTAGTACCCTCAATAGGCGAGGTACTGAAGCTTTCTTT.

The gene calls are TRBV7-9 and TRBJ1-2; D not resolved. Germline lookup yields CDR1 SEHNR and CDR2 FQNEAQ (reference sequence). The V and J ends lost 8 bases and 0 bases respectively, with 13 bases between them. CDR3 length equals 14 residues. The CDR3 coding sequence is TGTGCCAGCGGCGTACACACAGCTAACTATGGCTACACCTTC. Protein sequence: CASGVHTANYGYTF. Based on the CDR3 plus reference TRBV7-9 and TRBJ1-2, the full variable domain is DTGVSQNPRHKITKRGQNVTFRCDPISEHNRLYWYRQTLGQGPEFLTYFQNEAQLEKSRLLSDRFSAERPKGSFSTLEIQRTEQGDSAMYLCASGVHTANYGYTFGSGTRLTVV.

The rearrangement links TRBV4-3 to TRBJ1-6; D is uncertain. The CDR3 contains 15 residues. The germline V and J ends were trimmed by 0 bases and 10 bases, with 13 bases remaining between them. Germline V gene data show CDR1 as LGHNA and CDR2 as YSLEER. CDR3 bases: TGCGCCAGCAGCCAAGAAGGCGGGTTATACTCACCCCTCCACTTT. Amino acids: CASSQEGGLYSPLHF.

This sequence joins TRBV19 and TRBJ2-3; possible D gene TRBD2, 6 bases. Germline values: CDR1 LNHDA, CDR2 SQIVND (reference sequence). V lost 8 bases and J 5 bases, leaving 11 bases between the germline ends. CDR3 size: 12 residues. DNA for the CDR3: TGTGCCAGTGCCCCGGGAGTAGATACGCAGTATTTT. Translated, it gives CASAPGVDTQYF.

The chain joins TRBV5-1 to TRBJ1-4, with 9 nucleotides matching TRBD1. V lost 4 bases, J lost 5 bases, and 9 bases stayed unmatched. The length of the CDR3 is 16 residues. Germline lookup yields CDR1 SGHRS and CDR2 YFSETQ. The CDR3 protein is CASSPATGTGNEKLFF. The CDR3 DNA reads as TGCGCCAGCAGCCCCGCTACCGGGACAGGGAATGAAAAACTGTTTTTT.

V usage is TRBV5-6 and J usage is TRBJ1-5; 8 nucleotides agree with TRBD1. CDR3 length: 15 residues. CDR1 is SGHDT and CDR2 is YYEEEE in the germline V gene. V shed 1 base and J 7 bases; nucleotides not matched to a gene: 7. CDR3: CASSLWDRSGQPQHF. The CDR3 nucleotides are TGTGCCAGCAGCTTGTGGGACAGGTCAGGACAGCCCCAGCATTTT.

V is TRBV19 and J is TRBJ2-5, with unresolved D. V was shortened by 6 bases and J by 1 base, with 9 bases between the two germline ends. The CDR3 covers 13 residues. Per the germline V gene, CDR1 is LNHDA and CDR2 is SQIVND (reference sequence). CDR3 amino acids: CASSRSGQETQYF. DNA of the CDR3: TGTGCCAGTAGCCGATCAGGCCAAGAGACCCAGTACTTC.

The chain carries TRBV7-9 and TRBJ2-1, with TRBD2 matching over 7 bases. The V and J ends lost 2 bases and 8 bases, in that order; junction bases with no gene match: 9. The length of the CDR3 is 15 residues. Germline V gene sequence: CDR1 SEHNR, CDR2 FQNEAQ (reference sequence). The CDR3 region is CASSLIVGGRDEQFF. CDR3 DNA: TGTGCCAGCAGCTTAATTGTGGGAGGGCGGGATGAGCAGTTCTTC.

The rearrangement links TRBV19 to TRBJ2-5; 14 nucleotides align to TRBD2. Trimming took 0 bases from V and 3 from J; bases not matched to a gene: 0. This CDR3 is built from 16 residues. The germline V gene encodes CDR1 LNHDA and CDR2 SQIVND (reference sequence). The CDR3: CASSIETSGREETQYF. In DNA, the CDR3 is TGTGCCAGTAGTATAGAGACTAGCGGGAGGGAAGAGACCCAGTACTTC.